The clone carrying this TCR beta chain was recorded once. V was shortened by 2 bases and J by 6 bases, with 10 bases between the two germline ends. This CDR3 is 13 amino acids long. Germline V CDR1 and CDR2: LGHNA, YSLEER. These data belong to a study of blood T cell repertoires in COVID-19. For the study at large: Acute and convalescent COVID-19 specimens originated in the United States, Italy and Spain.

Authors' processing steps: It was from reference gene primer amplification that nucleated cell counts were estimated. Some clones are missing from TCRdb's copy, which holds only in-frame ones; the method was immunoSEQ multiplex PCR. V, J and clone size reflect that table, while D and trimming were determined from the DNA. The table has about 250,000 clones, roughly 85% seen once. The sequencing input was PBMCs or T cells enriched from blood (not recorded which). The sequence came from a woman between 50 and 59 years old with acute COVID-19. This chain joins TRBV4-3 and TRBJ1-2; D remains unclear. DNA of the CDR3: TGCGCCAGCAGCCAAAACTCCCTAGATGGCTACACCTTC. Translation: CASSQNSLDGYTF.